This passage covers 14 T cell receptor beta chains from one sample sequenced in a study of blood T cell repertoires in COVID-19. Profiling relied on immunoSEQ multiplex PCR, and the TCRdb table lists in-frame clones only, not all of them. The data contain about 390,000 clones, 70% to 90% of them singletons. Sequencing was done on a sample of peripheral blood. Receptors were obtained from a woman aged 55-70 years with COVID-19, enrolled during active disease.

In this sample, this clone turned up a few times. The CDR3 loop reads CASRRGGVDEKLFF. The CDR3 nucleotides read TGTGCCAGCAGACGGGGCGGGGTTGATGAAAAACTGTTTTTT. This chain links TRBV6-5 with TRBJ1-4, with a weak D call TRBD1 (5 bases). CDR3 length: 14 amino acids. Trimming stripped 6 bases from V and 6 bases from J, with 14 bases between. CDR1 is MNHEY and CDR2 is SVGAGI in the germline V gene.

V is TRBV18 and J is TRBJ1-1; the match to TRBD1 covers 9 bases. The CDR3 spans 13 residues. Germline CDR1 and CDR2: KGHSH and LQKENI. V shed 0 bases and J 11 bases; nucleotides not matched to a gene: 4. The CDR3 DNA is TGTGCCAGCTCACCACCGGGACAGGGAACGGCTTTCTTT. Its translation is CASSPPGQGTAFF. The variable domain in full, with the rest retrieved from reference TRBV18 and TRBJ1-1, is NAGVMQNPRHLVRRRGQEARLRCSPMKGHSHVYWYRQLPEEGLKFMVYLQKENIIDESGMPKERFSAEFPKEGPSILRIQQVVRGDSAAYFCASSPPGQGTAFFGQGTRLTVV.

V usage is TRBV5-4 and J usage is TRBJ2-3; TRBD1 matches 8 bases. Unmatched junction bases numbered 9, after V lost 4 bases and J lost 2 bases. Germline-derived CDR1 and CDR2 are SGHNT and YYREEE (reference sequence). There are 16 residues in the CDR3. The CDR3 bases are TGTGCCAGCAGCACGGGGACAGGACGGGTCACAGATACGCAGTATTTT. This codes for CASSTGTGRVTDTQYF.

This chain links TRBV9 with TRBJ2-2; D perhaps matches TRBD1 (6 bases). Germline V gene lookup returns CDR1 SGDLS and CDR2 YYNGEE. Trimming cost V 0 bases and J 4 bases, with 13 bases left between them. This CDR3 has 16 residues. In DNA form, the CDR3 reads TGTGCCAGCAGCGTAGTATCACAGGGCGGCACCGGGGAGCTGTTTTTT. Translating gives CASSVVSQGGTGELFF.

The rearrangement joins TRBV7-3 to TRBJ1-1, with D uncertain. V was shortened by 5 bases and J by 0 bases, with 7 bases between the two germline ends. Germline CDR1 and CDR2: SGHTA and FQGTGA. The CDR3 consists of 13 residues. The CDR3 is CASSQDMNTEAFF. The CDR3, as DNA: TGTGCCAGCAGCCAAGACATGAACACTGAAGCTTTCTTT.

The rearrangement joins TRBV28 to TRBJ1-4; D may be TRBD1 (5 bases). With 6 bases removed from V and 11 bases from J, the gap between germline ends came to 10 bases. The V gene's germline CDR1 is MDHEN and CDR2 SYDVKM. The CDR3 consists of 11 residues. This CDR3 is CASSSRQKLFF. The CDR3 nucleotides read TGTGCCAGCAGCTCCAGACAGAAACTGTTTTTT.

This clone came up once. At the DNA level, this CDR3 is encoded by other sequences in the same sample as well. The V gene is TRBV18, the J gene TRBJ2-1; tentatively, D is TRBD2 (5 bases). The V end lost 0 bases, the J end lost 0 bases, and 6 bases lay between the germline ends. Germline assignment: CDR1 KGHSH and CDR2 LQKENI. The CDR3 consists of 15 residues. The CDR3 region is CASSPPGSSYNEQFF. The CDR3 nucleotides are TGTGCCAGCTCACCACCGGGGAGCTCCTACAATGAGCAGTTCTTC.

The V and J genes are TRBV4-1 and TRBJ1-2, with 8 bases fitting TRBD1. CDR1 is MGHRA and CDR2 is YSYEKL in the germline V gene. J lost 4 bases, V lost 5 bases, and 0 bases had no gene match. CDR3 length: 12 residues. The CDR3 sequence is CASSDRGYGYTF. Written as DNA, the CDR3 is TGCGCCAGCAGCGACAGGGGCTATGGCTACACCTTC.

The rearrangement joins TRBV11-3 to TRBJ2-3; 9 nucleotides align to TRBD2. The germline V gene has CDR1 SGHNT and CDR2 YENEEA. J gave up 7 bases and V 5 bases, and 10 bases lay outside the gene matches. The CDR3 totals 15 residues. The CDR3 DNA follows: TGTGCCAGCAGCCTTACGCGGGGGGGCACCCATACGCAGTATTTT. It yields the protein CASSLTRGGTHTQYF. Complete variable domain (other parts from reference TRBV11-3 and TRBJ2-3): EAGVVQSPRYKIIEKKQPVAFWCNPISGHNTLYWYLQNLGQGPELLIRYENEEAVDDSQLPKDRFSAERLKGVDSTLKIQPAELGDSAVYLCASSLTRGGTHTQYFGPGTRLTVL.

V usage is TRBV5-4 and J usage is TRBJ1-1; 9 bases align to TRBD1. V lost 3 bases to trimming and J lost 1 base; unmatched junction nucleotides: 1. Per the germline V gene, CDR1 is SGHNT and CDR2 is YYREEE (reference sequence). This CDR3 has 14 amino acids. CDR3 coding DNA: TGTGCCAGCAGCTCGGGACAGGGGAACACTGAAGCTTTCTTT. Protein: CASSSGQGNTEAFF.

This sequence joins TRBV30 and TRBJ1-3; 11 bases map to TRBD1. CDR3 length: 16 residues. Germline CDR1 reads GTSNPN; CDR2 reads SVGIG (reference sequence). The ends lost 1 base at V and 0 bases at J; junction bases unmatched: 2. The DNA for the CDR3 is TGTGCCTGGAGTGGGGACAGGGGGTCCTCTGGAAACACCATATATTTT. Translation gives CAWSGDRGSSGNTIYF.

The chain employs TRBV3-1 (or the pseudogene TRBV3-2) and TRBJ1-5; maybe TRBD1 (6 bases). Trimming removed 4 bases at V and 3 bases at J, with 13 bases between. The CDR3 extends over 15 amino acids. From germline, CDR1 is LGHDT and CDR2 YNNKEL (reference sequence). Here the CDR3 DNA reads TGTGCCAGCAGCCGCGCGGGGGGCAACAATCAGCCCCAGCATTTT. This translates into CASSRAGGNNQPQHF.

The chain recombines TRBV4-1 with TRBJ1-5, with D hard to call. The CDR3 is 15 amino acids. Germline CDR1 MGHRA, CDR2 YSYEKL. V was shortened by 0 bases and J by 1 base, with 7 bases between the two germline ends. The CDR3 loop reads CASSQDAASNQPQHF. The CDR3 coding sequence is TGCGCCAGCAGCCAAGATGCGGCCAGCAATCAGCCCCAGCATTTT.

The chain combines TRBV21-1 with TRBJ2-7; the table's D call, TRBD1, was not checked against the DNA. TRBV21-1 is termed a pseudogene. This CDR3 has 16 residues. The chain's CDR3 is CASSDLRTVSAYEQYF. CDR3 coding DNA: TGTGCCAGCAGCGACCTACGGACAGTTTCGGCCTACGAGCAGTACTTC.